These 7 T cell receptor beta chains were sequenced from one sample in a study of T-cell reconstitution after alpha-beta-depleted transplantation in children. For TCRbeta, the library was prepared with unique molecular identifiers. TCRdb passed the PCR reads through MiXCR, listing each CDR3 protein once. The profile covers almost 500,000 distinct CDR3 sequences, with roughly a tenth appearing a single time and 2% to 2.5% taken by the ten largest. The sequencing used PBMCs, collected before TCRalphabeta/CD19-depleted stem cell transplant. These receptors came from a child between 2 and 9 years old with inherited bone marrow failure, due to receive a stem cell transplant.

This clonotype was seen repeatedly, ten times or more. The chain recombines TRBV19 with TRBJ2-7; D is unclear. CDR3 length: 14 residues. Trimming stripped 4 bases from V and 0 bases from J, with 10 bases between. Germline assignment: CDR1 LNHDA and CDR2 SQIVND (reference sequence). The CDR3 region has the DNA TGTGCCAGTAGTAAACAGCTTACCTCCTACGAGCAGTACTTC. Its translation is CASSKQLTSYEQYF.

This clonotype has ten or more counts. CDR3 sequence: CSVDWGYEQYF. CDR3 nucleotide sequence: TGCAGCGTTGACTGGGGGTACGAGCAGTACTTC. V is TRBV29-1 and J is TRBJ2-7; D may correspond to TRBD1 or TRBD2 (5 bases each). V dropped 3 bases and J dropped 4 bases, with 7 bases sitting between them. The CDR3 runs to 11 residues. Germline values: CDR1 SQVTM, CDR2 ANQGSEA.

This clonotype was picked up many times. The chain couples TRBV4-2 to TRBJ2-3; 12 bases are shared with TRBD2. This CDR3 has 16 amino acids. Trimming cost V 4 bases and J 5 bases; bases outside gene matches: 7. Germline CDR1 is LGHNA and CDR2 is YNFKEQ. DNA for the CDR3: TGTGCCAGCAGCCCGACTAGCGGGAGAATTCTAGATACGCAGTATTTT. It translates to CASSPTSGRILDTQYF.

This clonotype occurred many times. This chain links TRBV18 with TRBJ2-2; D gene ambiguous. CDR3 length: 16 amino acids. The germline V and J ends were trimmed by 1 base and 6 bases, with 15 bases remaining between them. Per the germline V gene, CDR1 is KGHSH and CDR2 is LQKENI. CDR3 nucleotides: TGTGCCAGCTCACCACAGTCTACGGTTTCATCCGGGGAGCTGTTTTTT. Its protein is CASSPQSTVSSGELFF.

This clonotype was observed many times. This chain links TRBV10-3 with TRBJ2-2; tentative D call: TRBD1 (6 bases). This CDR3 has 14 amino acids. V was trimmed by 6 bases and J by 8 bases, leaving 16 bases between them. Germline CDR1 is ENHRY and CDR2 is SYGVKD. The CDR3 spells CAISLTGGTGELFF. The CDR3 DNA reads TGTGCCATCAGCTTGACAGGCGGTACAGGGGAGCTGTTTTTT.

This clonotype was seen ten or more times. The chain combines TRBV5-5 with TRBJ1-2; TRBD1 is a possible D gene (6 bases). The V end was cut by 0 bases, the J end by 4 bases, with 16 bases between. Germline CDR1 is SGHKS and CDR2 is YYEKEE (reference sequence). CDR3 length: 16 amino acids. As DNA, the CDR3 is TGTGCCAGCAGCTTGGTACTGGCAGGGGCAACCTATGGCTACACCTTC. The encoded protein is CASSLVLAGATYGYTF. Filled out from reference TRBV5-5 and TRBJ1-2, the complete variable domain reads DAGVTQSPTHLIKTRGQQVTLRCSPISGHKSVSWYQQVLGQGPQFIFQYYEKEERGRGNFPDRFSARQFPNYSSELNVNALLLGDSALYLCASSLVLAGATYGYTFGSGTRLTVV.

This clonotype was counted ten times or more. The chain has TRBV28 and TRBJ2-7, with D perhaps assigned TRBD1 or TRBD2 (5 bases each). Germline CDR1 and CDR2: MDHEN and SYDVKM. The V end was cut by 2 bases, the J end by 3 bases, with 14 bases between. The CDR3 covers 15 residues. CDR3 protein: CASSLGTGRYYEQYF. The CDR3 region has the DNA TGTGCCAGCAGTTTAGGCACGGGACGATACTACGAGCAGTACTTC.